Below are 8 T cell receptor beta chains sequenced from a single sample in a study of T cell changes during pregnancy in multiple sclerosis. Sequencing was performed with immunoSEQ multiplex PCR; in TCRdb, only in-frame clones are kept and a portion is missing. The sample lists tens of thousands of clones, roughly 90% occurring once. Sequences were derived from CD4+ T cells from peripheral blood mononuclear cells, sampled in the second trimester of pregnancy. The source of these receptors is a female donor in good health, enrolled as a control in a pregnancy study.

The chain joins TRBV7-2 to TRBJ2-7; D not resolved. V was trimmed by 0 bases and J by 5 bases, leaving 14 bases between them. The CDR3 is 15 residues long. The germline V gene has CDR1 SGHTA and CDR2 FQGNSA. CDR3 nucleotides: TGTGCCAGCAGCTTAGCGAGCACGGGTAAGAACGAGCAGTACTTC. This gives the protein CASSLASTGKNEQYF.

The chain carries TRBV5-3 and TRBJ2-3; 11 bases agree with TRBD2. TRBV5-3 is annotated as an ORF whose role is uncertain. This CDR3 has 18 residues. V lost 2 bases to trimming and J lost 2 bases; unmatched junction nucleotides: 10. CDR3 in DNA: TGTGCCAGAAGCTTTCGGCTAGCGGGGGGCCCCGTCACAGATACGCAGTATTTT. Encoded protein: CARSFRLAGGPVTDTQYF.

The chain links TRBV4-3 to TRBJ1-2; no clear D gene. CDR3 length: 16 residues. V was pared by 0 bases and J by 7 bases, with 18 bases between. Germline CDR1 and CDR2: LGHNA and YSLEER. CDR3 sequence reads: CASSQEAATAPGGYTF. The CDR3 nucleotides read TGCGCCAGCAGCCAAGAAGCGGCGACCGCGCCCGGTGGCTACACCTTC.

This chain links TRBV6-1 with TRBJ1-5; 11 bases are shared with TRBD1. The CDR3 is made up of 14 amino acids. Germline V CDR1 and CDR2: MNHNS, SASEGT. Trimming at V came to 5 bases and at J to 6 bases, leaving 3 bases not matched to a gene. The CDR3, as DNA: TGTGCCAGCAGTTGGACAGGGGGCCTTCAGCCCCAGCATTTT. Translating it yields CASSWTGGLQPQHF.

The rearrangement uses TRBV30 and TRBJ2-1; 7 positions match TRBD1. This CDR3 comprises 13 residues. J was trimmed by 9 bases and V by 3 bases; bases with no gene match: 8. Germline V gene sequence: CDR1 GTSNPN, CDR2 SVGIG (reference sequence). CDR3 loop: CAWRGGPGGEQFF. DNA of the CDR3: TGTGCCTGGAGAGGCGGGCCAGGGGGTGAGCAGTTCTTC.

The V call is TRBV30, the J call TRBJ2-7; 7 bases are shared with TRBD2. The germline V gene encodes CDR1 GTSNPN and CDR2 SVGIG (reference sequence). Losses at the gene ends were 4 bases for V and 4 bases for J; bases not matched to a gene: 4. The CDR3 spans 12 residues. CDR3 sequence (DNA): TGTGCCTGGATCTCCGGGAGGTACGAGCAGTACTTC. Its protein product is CAWISGRYEQYF.

This clone was detected only once. The chain recombines TRBV5-6 with TRBJ1-2, with 7 bases that match TRBD1. The V segment lost 3 bases and the J segment 2 bases; nucleotides outside the gene matches: 10. The CDR3 contains 16 residues. Germline V CDR1 and CDR2: SGHDT, YYEEEE. Written as DNA, the CDR3 is TGTGCCAGCAGCTCGGGACAGACGACTTTCAACTATGGCTACACCTTC. This sequence encodes CASSSGQTTFNYGYTF.

The chain employs TRBV12-5 and TRBJ1-1; possible D gene TRBD1, 5 bases. With 2 bases removed from V and 6 bases from J, the gap between germline ends came to 19 bases. Germline CDR1 LGHNT, CDR2 FRNRAP. This CDR3 is 16 amino acids long. DNA of the CDR3: TGTGCTAGTGGTTTGAAAGCACTGGCCAGGGCCCCTGAAGCTTTCTTT. This encodes CASGLKALARAPEAFF.